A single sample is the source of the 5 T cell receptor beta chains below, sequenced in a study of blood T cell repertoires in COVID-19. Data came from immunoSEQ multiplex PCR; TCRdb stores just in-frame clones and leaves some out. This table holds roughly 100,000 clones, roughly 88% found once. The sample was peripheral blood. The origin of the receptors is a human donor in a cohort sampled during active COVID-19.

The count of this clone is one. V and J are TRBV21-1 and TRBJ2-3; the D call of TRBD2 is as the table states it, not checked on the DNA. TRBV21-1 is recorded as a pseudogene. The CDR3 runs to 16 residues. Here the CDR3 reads CASSKGTSGSTDTRYF. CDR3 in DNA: TGTGCCAGCAGCAAAGGGACTAGCGGGAGCACAGATACGCGGTATTTT.

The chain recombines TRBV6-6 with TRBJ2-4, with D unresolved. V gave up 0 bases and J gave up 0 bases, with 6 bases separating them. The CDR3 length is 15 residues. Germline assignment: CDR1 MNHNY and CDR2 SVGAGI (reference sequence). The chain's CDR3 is CASSYSSGAKNIQYF. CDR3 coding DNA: TGTGCCAGCAGTTACTCATCGGGAGCCAAAAACATTCAGTACTTC.

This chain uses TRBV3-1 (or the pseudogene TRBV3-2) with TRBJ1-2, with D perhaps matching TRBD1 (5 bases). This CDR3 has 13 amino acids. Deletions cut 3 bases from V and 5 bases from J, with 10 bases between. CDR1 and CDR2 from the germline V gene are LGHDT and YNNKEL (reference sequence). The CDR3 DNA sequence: TGTGCCAGCAGCCAGACAGTGGGGTATGGCTACACCTTC. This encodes CASSQTVGYGYTF.

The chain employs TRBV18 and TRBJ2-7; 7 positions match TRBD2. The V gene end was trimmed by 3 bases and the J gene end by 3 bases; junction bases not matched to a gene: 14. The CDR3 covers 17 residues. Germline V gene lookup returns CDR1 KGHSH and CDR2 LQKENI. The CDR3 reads CASSPRLAGPLRYEQYF. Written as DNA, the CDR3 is TGTGCCAGCTCACCCAGATTAGCGGGTCCCCTCCGCTACGAGCAGTACTTC. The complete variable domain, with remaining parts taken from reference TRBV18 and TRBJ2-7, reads NAGVMQNPRHLVRRRGQEARLRCSPMKGHSHVYWYRQLPEEGLKFMVYLQKENIIDESGMPKERFSAEFPKEGPSILRIQQVVRGDSAAYFCASSPRLAGPLRYEQYFGPGTRLTVT.

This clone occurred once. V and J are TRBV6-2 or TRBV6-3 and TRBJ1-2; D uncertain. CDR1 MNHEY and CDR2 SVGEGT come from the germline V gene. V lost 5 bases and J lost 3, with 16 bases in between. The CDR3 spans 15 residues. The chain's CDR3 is CASSRPTPYDYGYTF. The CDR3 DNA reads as TGTGCCAGCAGTCGACCGACTCCGTACGACTATGGCTACACCTTC.